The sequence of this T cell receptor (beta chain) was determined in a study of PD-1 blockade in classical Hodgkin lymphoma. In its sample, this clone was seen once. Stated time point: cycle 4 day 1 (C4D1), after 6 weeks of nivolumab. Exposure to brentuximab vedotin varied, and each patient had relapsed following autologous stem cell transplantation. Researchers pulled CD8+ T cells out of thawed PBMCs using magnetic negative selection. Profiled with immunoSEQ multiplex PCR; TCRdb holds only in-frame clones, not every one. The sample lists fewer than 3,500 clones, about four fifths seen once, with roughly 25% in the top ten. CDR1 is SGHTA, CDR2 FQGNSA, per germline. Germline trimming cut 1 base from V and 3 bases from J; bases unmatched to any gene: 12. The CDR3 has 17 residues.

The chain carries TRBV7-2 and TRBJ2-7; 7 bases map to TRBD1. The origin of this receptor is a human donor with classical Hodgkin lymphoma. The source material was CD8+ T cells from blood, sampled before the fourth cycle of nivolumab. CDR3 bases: TGTGCCAGCAGCTTAGTCACTAAGGGACAGCGTTTCTACGAGCAGTACTTC. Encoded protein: CASSLVTKGQRFYEQYF.